This T cell receptor beta chain emerged from a study of T cells in Graves' hyperthyroidism and ophthalmopathy. The CDR3 length is 14 residues. In germline, CDR1 is SGHRS, CDR2 YFSETQ. On this clonotype itself: Just one base apart from a much larger clone, this may be a read error.

Newly diagnosed hyperthyroidism, duration under 2 months, in patients aged 18 to 65. The diagnoses drew upon clinical symptoms, serum thyroxine and TRAb, thyroid ultrasound and orbital computed tomography. Template material for amplifying TCR beta CDR3 regions consisted of RNA transcripts. The HTBI primer set drove a first-round RT-PCR of the TCR CDR3. TCRdb reprocessed the multiplex PCR reads with MiXCR, giving one entry per CDR3 protein. This table holds approximately 200,000 distinct CDR3 sequences, 15% to 20% found once. The sample comprised blood. The chain combines TRBV5-1 with TRBJ2-2; D is perhaps TRBD1 (5 bases). The receptor was isolated from a man in his forties or fifties with Graves' hyperthyroidism. The CDR3 spells CAGSRTPNTGELFF. The DNA of the CDR3 is TGCGCCGGCAGCCGGACACCGAACACCGGGGAGCTGTTTTTT. The full variable domain, in which reference TRBV5-1 and TRBJ2-2 provide the parts outside the CDR3, is KAGVTQTPRYLIKTRGQQVTLSCSPISGHRSVSWYQQTPGQGLQFLFEYFSETQRNKGNFPGRFSGRQFSNSRSEMNVSTLELGDSALYLCAGSRTPNTGELFFGEGSRLTVL.